The clone carrying this T cell receptor beta chain appeared many times. Exclusion of patients followed from uncontrolled infection, other autoimmune disease, pregnancy or lactation. RNA transcripts yielded amplified TCR beta CDR3 regions. A first-round RT-PCR of the TCR CDR3 used the HTBI primer set. Each CDR3 protein gets one entry after TCRdb re-called the multiplex PCR reads with MiXCR. The sample contains around 350,000 distinct CDR3 sequences, about 18% of which appear only once. The record originates from a study of T cells in Graves' hyperthyroidism and ophthalmopathy. The CDR3 covers 14 residues. The germline gives CDR1 MNHEY, CDR2 SMNVEV (reference sequence). The V gene lost 4 bases and the J gene lost 6 bases, with 15 bases spanning the gap.

The V and J genes are TRBV27 and TRBJ1-2; D is uncertain. The source of this sequence is a woman younger than 35 with Graves' hyperthyroidism. The source material was blood. The CDR3 region has the DNA TGTGCCAGCAGTTATGCGGCGGCTCTGGATGGCTACACCTTC. Amino acids: CASSYAAALDGYTF.